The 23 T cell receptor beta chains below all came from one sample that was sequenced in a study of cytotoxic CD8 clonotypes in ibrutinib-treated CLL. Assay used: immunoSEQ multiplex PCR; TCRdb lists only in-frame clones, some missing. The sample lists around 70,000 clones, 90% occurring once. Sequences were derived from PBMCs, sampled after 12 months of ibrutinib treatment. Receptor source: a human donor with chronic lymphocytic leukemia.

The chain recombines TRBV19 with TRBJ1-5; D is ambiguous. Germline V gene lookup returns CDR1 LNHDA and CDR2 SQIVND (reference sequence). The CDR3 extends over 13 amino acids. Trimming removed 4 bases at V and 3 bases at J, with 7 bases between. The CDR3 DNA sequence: TGTGCCAGTAGTAGCCAGTCCAATCAGCCCCAGCATTTT. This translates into CASSSQSNQPQHF.

Written as DNA, the CDR3 is TGTGCCAGCAGCTTCAGGACAGGGGGACATGAGCAGTTCTTC. Translation gives CASSFRTGGHEQFF. The chain employs TRBV11-2 and TRBJ2-1, with 10 positions matching TRBD1. J was trimmed by 8 bases and V by 3 bases; bases with no gene match: 4. Germline-derived CDR1 and CDR2 are SGHAT and FQNNGV. CDR3 size: 14 residues.

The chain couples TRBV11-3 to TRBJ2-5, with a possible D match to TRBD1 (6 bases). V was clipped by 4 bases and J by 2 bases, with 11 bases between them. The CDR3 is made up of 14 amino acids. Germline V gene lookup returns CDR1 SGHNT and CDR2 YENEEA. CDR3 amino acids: CASSSGQRQETQYF. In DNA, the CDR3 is TGTGCCAGCAGCTCCGGACAGAGACAAGAGACCCAGTACTTC.

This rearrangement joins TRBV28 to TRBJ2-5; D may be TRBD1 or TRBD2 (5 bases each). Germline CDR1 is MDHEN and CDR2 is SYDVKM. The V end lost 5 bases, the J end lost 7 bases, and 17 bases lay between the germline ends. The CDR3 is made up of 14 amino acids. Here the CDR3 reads CASSARDGRGTQYF. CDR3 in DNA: TGTGCCAGCAGTGCAAGGGACGGCAGAGGGACCCAGTACTTC.

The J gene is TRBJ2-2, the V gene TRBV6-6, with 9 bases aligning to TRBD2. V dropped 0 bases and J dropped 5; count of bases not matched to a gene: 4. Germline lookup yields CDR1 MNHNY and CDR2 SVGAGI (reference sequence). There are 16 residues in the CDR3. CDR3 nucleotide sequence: TGTGCCAGCAGTTACTCTAGCGGGAGAATTACCGGGGAGCTGTTTTTT. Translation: CASSYSSGRITGELFF.

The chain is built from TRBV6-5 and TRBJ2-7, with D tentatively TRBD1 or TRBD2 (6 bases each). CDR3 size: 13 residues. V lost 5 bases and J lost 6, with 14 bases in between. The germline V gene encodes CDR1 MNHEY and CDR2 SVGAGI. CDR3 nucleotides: TGTGCCAGCAGTCCCTCACAGGGAGGCGAGCAGTACTTC. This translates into CASSPSQGGEQYF.

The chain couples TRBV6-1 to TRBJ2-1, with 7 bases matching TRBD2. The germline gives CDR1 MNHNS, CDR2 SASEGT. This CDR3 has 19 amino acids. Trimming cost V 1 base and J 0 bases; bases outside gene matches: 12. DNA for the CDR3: TGTGCCAGCAGTGAAGGAGGAGCGGGACTGAAGAGCTCCTACAATGAGCAGTTCTTC. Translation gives CASSEGGAGLKSSYNEQFF.

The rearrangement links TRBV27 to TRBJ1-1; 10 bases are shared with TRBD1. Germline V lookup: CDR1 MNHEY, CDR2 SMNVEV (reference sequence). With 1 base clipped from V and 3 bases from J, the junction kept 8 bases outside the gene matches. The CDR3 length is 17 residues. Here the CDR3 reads CASSLYFGGTGDTEAFF. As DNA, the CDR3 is TGTGCCAGCAGTTTATACTTTGGGGGGACAGGGGACACTGAAGCTTTCTTT.

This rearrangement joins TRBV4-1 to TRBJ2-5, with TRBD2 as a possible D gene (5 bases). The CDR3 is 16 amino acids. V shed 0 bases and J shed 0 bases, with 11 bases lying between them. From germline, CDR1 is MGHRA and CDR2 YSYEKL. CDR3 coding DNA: TGCGCCAGCAGCCAAGAAGCTCGCGGGTACCAAGAGACCCAGTACTTC. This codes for CASSQEARGYQETQYF.

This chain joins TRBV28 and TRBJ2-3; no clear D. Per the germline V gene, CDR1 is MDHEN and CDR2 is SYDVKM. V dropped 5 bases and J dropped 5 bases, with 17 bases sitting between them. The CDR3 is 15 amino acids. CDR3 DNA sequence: TGTGCCAGCAGTATCCACAAAACAACTGGAGATACGCAGTATTTT. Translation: CASSIHKTTGDTQYF.

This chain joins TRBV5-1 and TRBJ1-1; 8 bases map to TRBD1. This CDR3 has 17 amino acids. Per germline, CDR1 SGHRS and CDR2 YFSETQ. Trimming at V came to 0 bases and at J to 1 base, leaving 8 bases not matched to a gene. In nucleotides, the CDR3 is TGCGCCAGCAGCTTGGTTGACAGGGGCCCGAAGAACACTGAAGCTTTCTTT. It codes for CASSLVDRGPKNTEAFF.

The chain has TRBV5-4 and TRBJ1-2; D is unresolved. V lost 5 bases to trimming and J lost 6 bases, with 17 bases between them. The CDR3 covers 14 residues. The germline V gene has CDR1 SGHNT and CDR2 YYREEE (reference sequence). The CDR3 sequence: CASSPYRLWDGYTF. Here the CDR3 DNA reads TGTGCCAGCAGTCCTTACAGATTATGGGATGGCTACACCTTC.

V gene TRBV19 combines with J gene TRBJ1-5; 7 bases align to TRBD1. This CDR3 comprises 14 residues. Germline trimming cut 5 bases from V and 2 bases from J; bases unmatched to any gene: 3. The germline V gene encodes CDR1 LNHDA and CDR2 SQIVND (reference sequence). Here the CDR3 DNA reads TGTGCCAGTAGTCCCACAGGGGGCAATCAGCCCCAGCATTTT. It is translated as CASSPTGGNQPQHF.

CDR3 in amino acids: CASSPDYFQGGYNEQFF. DNA for the CDR3: TGCGCCAGCAGCCCGGACTATTTCCAAGGGGGGTACAATGAGCAGTTCTTC. The rearrangement joins TRBV4-3 to TRBJ2-1, with D perhaps matching TRBD1 or TRBD2 (6 bases each). The CDR3 extends over 17 amino acids. V was shortened by 4 bases and J by 4 bases, with 20 bases between the two germline ends. Germline V gene lookup returns CDR1 LGHNA and CDR2 YSLEER.

The CDR3 nucleotides read TGTGCCAGCAGCCAAGCAATGGCGGGCGTACCCTACGAGCAGTACTTC. It yields the protein CASSQAMAGVPYEQYF. V and J are TRBV4-2 and TRBJ2-7; D perhaps matches TRBD2 (5 bases). Between the trimmed V and J ends, which lost 1 base and 2 bases, there was a span of 15 bases. The germline gives CDR1 LGHNA, CDR2 YNFKEQ. This CDR3 is built from 16 residues.

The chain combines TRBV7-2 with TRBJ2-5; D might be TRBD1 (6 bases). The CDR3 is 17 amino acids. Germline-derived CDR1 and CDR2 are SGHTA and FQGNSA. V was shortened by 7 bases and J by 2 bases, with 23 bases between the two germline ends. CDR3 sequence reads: CASTLLRQGRDQETQYF. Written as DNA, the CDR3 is TGTGCCAGCACCCTGCTTCGCCAGGGGCGTGATCAAGAGACCCAGTACTTC.

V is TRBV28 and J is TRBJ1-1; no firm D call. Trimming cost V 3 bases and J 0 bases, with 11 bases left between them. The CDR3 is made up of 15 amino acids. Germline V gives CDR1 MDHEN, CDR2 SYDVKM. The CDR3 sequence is CASSLGRLMNTEAFF. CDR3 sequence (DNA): TGTGCCAGCAGTTTGGGAAGGCTGATGAACACTGAAGCTTTCTTT.

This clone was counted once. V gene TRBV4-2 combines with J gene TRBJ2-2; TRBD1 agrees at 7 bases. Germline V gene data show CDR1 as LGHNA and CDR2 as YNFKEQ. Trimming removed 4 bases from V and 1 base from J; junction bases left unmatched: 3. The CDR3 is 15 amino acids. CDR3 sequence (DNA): TGTGCCAGCAGCCCTGGGACAGTGAACACCGGGGAGCTGTTTTTT. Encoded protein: CASSPGTVNTGELFF.

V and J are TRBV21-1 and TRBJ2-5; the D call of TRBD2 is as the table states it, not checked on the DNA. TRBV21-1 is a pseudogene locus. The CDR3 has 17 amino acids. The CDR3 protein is CASSKVSSGSEEETQYF. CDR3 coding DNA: TGTGCCAGCAGCAAAGTGTCTAGCGGGAGTGAAGAAGAGACCCAGTACTTC.

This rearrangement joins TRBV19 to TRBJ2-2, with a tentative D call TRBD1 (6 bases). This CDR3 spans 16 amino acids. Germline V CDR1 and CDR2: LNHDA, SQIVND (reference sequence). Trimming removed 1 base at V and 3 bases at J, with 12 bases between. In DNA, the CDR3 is TGTGCCAGTAGTATAGGCAGGGGCCGCGACACCGGGGAGCTGTTTTTT. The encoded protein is CASSIGRGRDTGELFF.

CDR3 coding DNA: TGTGCCAGCAGCGTAGGGCGAGGGCAGTCTGGGGCCAACGTCCTGACTTTC. This sequence encodes CASSVGRGQSGANVLTF. The chain has TRBV9 and TRBJ2-6; D might be TRBD2 (5 bases). Between the trimmed V and J ends, which lost 0 bases and 1 base, there was a span of 11 bases. CDR3 length: 17 residues. Germline V CDR1 and CDR2: SGDLS, YYNGEE.

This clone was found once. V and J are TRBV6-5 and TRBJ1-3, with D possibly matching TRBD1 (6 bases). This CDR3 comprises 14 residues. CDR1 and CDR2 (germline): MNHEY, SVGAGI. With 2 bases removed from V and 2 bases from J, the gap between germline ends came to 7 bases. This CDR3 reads CASSYGGPGNTIYF. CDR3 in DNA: TGTGCCAGCAGTTACGGGGGGCCTGGAAACACCATATATTTT.

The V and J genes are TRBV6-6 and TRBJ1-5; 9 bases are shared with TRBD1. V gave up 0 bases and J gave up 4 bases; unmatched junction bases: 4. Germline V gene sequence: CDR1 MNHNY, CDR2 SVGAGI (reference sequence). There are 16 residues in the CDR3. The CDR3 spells CASSYSSGTGNQPQHF. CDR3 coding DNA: TGTGCCAGCAGTTACTCGTCAGGGACAGGGAATCAGCCCCAGCATTTT.